These 17 T cell receptor beta chains were all obtained from the same sample, sequenced in a study of cytomegalovirus exposure and HLA in healthy donors. Data came from immunoSEQ multiplex PCR; TCRdb stores just in-frame clones and leaves some out. The sample has roughly 350,000 clones; approximately 90% are singletons. The sample was PBMCs. These receptors all stem from a woman in her late teens or twenties in good health and CMV-seronegative.

The rearrangement joins TRBV6-1 to TRBJ1-3; TRBD1 aligns across 7 bases. CDR3 length: 14 amino acids. Germline V CDR1 and CDR2: MNHNS, SASEGT. V lost 7 bases to trimming and J lost 4 bases; unmatched junction nucleotides: 7. DNA of the CDR3: TGTGCCAGCAACTTCGGGACAGTGGGAAACACCATATATTTT. Translated: CASNFGTVGNTIYF.

The chain links TRBV6-4 to TRBJ2-1; TRBD2 is a possible D gene (6 bases). Germline V gene data show CDR1 as MRHNA and CDR2 as SNTAGT. The CDR3 spans 14 residues. The V end lost 4 bases, the J end lost 4 bases, and 11 bases lay between the germline ends. The CDR3 DNA follows: TGTGCCAGCAGTGGGCAGGGAGGTTACAATGAGCAGTTCTTC. It specifies CASSGQGGYNEQFF.

V and J are TRBV9 and TRBJ1-2; 10 bases map to TRBD1. The CDR3 is 15 amino acids. The germline CDR1 and CDR2 sequences are SGDLS and YYNGEE. V lost 3 bases and J lost 3; bases outside the gene matches: 5. Written as DNA, the CDR3 is TGTGCCAGCAGCGCAGACAGGGGGCGCGACTATGGCTACACCTTC. As protein: CASSADRGRDYGYTF.

This chain joins TRBV28 and TRBJ2-7, with 9 bases fitting TRBD2. The CDR3 contains 14 residues. Trimming took 7 bases from V and 4 from J; bases not matched to a gene: 8. Germline V gives CDR1 MDHEN, CDR2 SYDVKM. In DNA, the CDR3 is TGTGCCAGCACCGTAGCGGGAGAAAATTACGAGCAGTACTTC. Translating gives CASTVAGENYEQYF. The whole variable domain, remainder taken from reference TRBV28 and TRBJ2-7, is DVKVTQSSRYLVKRTGEKVFLECVQDMDHENMFWYRQDPGLGLRLIYFSYDVKMKEKGDIPEGYSVSREKKERFSLILESASTNQTSMYLCASTVAGENYEQYFGPGTRLTVT.

J is TRBJ1-3 and V is TRBV7-2, with TRBD1 as a possible D gene (6 bases). Looked up from germline, CDR1 is SGHTA and CDR2 is FQGNSA. V gave up 4 bases and J gave up 2 bases, with 15 bases separating them. This CDR3 is built from 16 residues. The DNA for the CDR3 is TGTGCCAGCAGCTGGGCGGGGGGCGATCCTGGAAACACCATATATTTT. Translation: CASSWAGGDPGNTIYF.

The CDR3 protein is CSVEGGQGDYEQYF. The DNA of the CDR3 is TGCAGCGTTGAGGGGGGACAGGGGGACTACGAGCAGTACTTC. V is TRBV29-1 and J is TRBJ2-7, with TRBD1 identical over 11 bases. Looked up from germline, CDR1 is SQVTM and CDR2 is ANQGSEA. The CDR3 is made up of 14 amino acids. Trimming cost V 3 bases and J 3 bases; bases outside gene matches: 4.

This CDR3 reads CASSLWGGSSYNEQFF. DNA of the CDR3: TGTGCCAGCAGTTTATGGGGCGGGAGCTCCTACAATGAGCAGTTCTTC. The rearrangement links TRBV27 to TRBJ2-1, with 7 positions matching TRBD2. This CDR3 region has 16 residues. CDR1 is MNHEY, CDR2 SMNVEV, per germline (reference sequence). Unmatched junction bases numbered 3, after V lost 1 base and J lost 0 bases.

The CDR3 is CASSASGRADGELFF. The DNA of the CDR3 is TGTGCCAGCAGCGCCAGCGGGAGGGCCGACGGGGAGCTGTTTTTT. The chain carries TRBV9 and TRBJ2-2, with 10 bases lining up with TRBD2. CDR1 and CDR2 from the germline V gene are SGDLS and YYNGEE. The trim removed 3 bases at V and 7 bases at J, leaving 6 bases unmatched. CDR3 length: 15 residues.

The gene calls are TRBV5-1 and TRBJ2-7; D is possibly TRBD1 (5 bases). V dropped 1 base and J dropped 4 bases, with 12 bases sitting between them. The CDR3 is 14 residues long. The V gene's germline CDR1 is SGHRS and CDR2 YFSETQ. CDR3 coding DNA: TGCGCCAGCAGCTTGAGGGGCCCCTGGTACGAGCAGTACTTC. Translating gives CASSLRGPWYEQYF.

The V gene is TRBV28, the J gene TRBJ1-3, with unresolved D. Germline loops: CDR1 MDHEN, CDR2 SYDVKM. V lost 3 bases, J lost 2 bases, and 11 bases lay in between. This CDR3 comprises 15 residues. The CDR3 spells CASSLAAAAGNTIYF. DNA for the CDR3: TGTGCCAGCAGTTTGGCCGCTGCCGCTGGAAACACCATATATTTT.

The chain carries TRBV20-1 and TRBJ1-4, with D uncertain. The CDR3 loop spans 11 amino acids. The V gene's germline CDR1 is DFQATT and CDR2 SNEGSKA (reference sequence). Trimming removed 5 bases at V and 8 bases at J, with 9 bases between. The CDR3 here is CSAPFAEKLFF. In DNA form, the CDR3 reads TGCAGTGCTCCATTTGCGGAAAAACTGTTTTTT.

The chain is built from TRBV5-5 and TRBJ2-2; D is possibly TRBD2 (6 bases). CDR1 is SGHKS, CDR2 YYEKEE, per germline (reference sequence). This CDR3 is built from 16 residues. Trimming shortened V by 1 base and J by 4 bases, and 14 bases separated the two germline ends. The CDR3 DNA is TGTGCCAGCAGCTTGCACGGAGGGCGCGGCACCGGGGAGCTGTTTTTT. It yields the protein CASSLHGGRGTGELFF.

The CDR3 DNA reads TGTGCCAGCAGTTTGTTGTACGGGTACCCGGGACAGGGCCCCAATGAGCAGTTCTTC. As protein: CASSLLYGYPGQGPNEQFF. The V call is TRBV27, the J call TRBJ2-1; TRBD1 agrees at 9 bases. The germline gives CDR1 MNHEY, CDR2 SMNVEV (reference sequence). After removal of 3 bases from V and 6 bases from J, the junction contained 18 bases not matched to a gene. The CDR3 loop spans 19 amino acids.

This chain connects TRBV6-5 to TRBJ1-5; D might be TRBD1 (6 bases). Trimming removed 0 bases from V and 7 bases from J, with 13 bases in between. CDR3 length equals 15 residues. CDR1 and CDR2 (germline): MNHEY, SVGAGI. CDR3 residues: CASSYSGRQGQPQHF. In DNA form, the CDR3 reads TGTGCCAGCAGTTACTCCGGGAGGCAGGGGCAGCCCCAGCATTTT.

The rearrangement joins TRBV28 to TRBJ2-7, with TRBD2 as a possible D gene (5 bases). Germline assignment: CDR1 MDHEN and CDR2 SYDVKM. V was clipped by 8 bases and J by 0 bases, with 8 bases between them. CDR3 size: 12 residues. The CDR3 sequence: CASAGLSYEQYF. The DNA of the CDR3 is TGTGCCAGCGCGGGCCTCTCCTACGAGCAGTACTTC.

The chain carries TRBV28 and TRBJ2-3; 8 bases map to TRBD1. From germline, CDR1 is MDHEN and CDR2 SYDVKM. J gave up 0 bases and V 5 bases, and 4 bases lay outside the gene matches. The CDR3 has 15 residues. The CDR3 region has the DNA TGTGCCAGCAGTGGGACAGGCCTAAGCACAGATACGCAGTATTTT. It translates to CASSGTGLSTDTQYF.

This clone was detected a few times. A junction end diverges from the germline sequence, so it may reflect a read error. J is TRBJ1-2 and V is TRBV7-2, with 12 bases matching TRBD1. Looked up from germline, CDR1 is SGHTA and CDR2 is FQGNSA. There are 13 residues in the CDR3. Here the CDR3 reads CASSLGTGGGIPF. The CDR3, as DNA: TGTGCCAGCAGCCTCGGGACAGGGGGCGGTATACCTTTC.